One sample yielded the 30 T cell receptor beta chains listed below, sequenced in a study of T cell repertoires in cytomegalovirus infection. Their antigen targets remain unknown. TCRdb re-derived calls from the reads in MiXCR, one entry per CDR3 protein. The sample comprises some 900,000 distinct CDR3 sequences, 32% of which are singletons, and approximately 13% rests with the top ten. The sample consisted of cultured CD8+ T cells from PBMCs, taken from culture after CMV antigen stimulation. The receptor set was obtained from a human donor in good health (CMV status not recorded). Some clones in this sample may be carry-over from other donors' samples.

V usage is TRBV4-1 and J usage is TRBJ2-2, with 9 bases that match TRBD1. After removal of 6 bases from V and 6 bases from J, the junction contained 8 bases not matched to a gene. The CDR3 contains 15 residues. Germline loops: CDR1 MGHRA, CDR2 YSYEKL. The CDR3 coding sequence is TGCGCCAGCAGTCCGGACAGGGGTTCGGCCGGGGAGCTGTTTTTT. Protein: CASSPDRGSAGELFF.

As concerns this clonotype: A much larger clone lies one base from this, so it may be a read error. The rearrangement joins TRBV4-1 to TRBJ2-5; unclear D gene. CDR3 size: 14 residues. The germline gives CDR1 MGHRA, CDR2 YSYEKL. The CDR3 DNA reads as TGCACCAGCAGCCAAGGGCCCCTAGTCGAGACCCAGTACTTC. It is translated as CTSSQGPLVETQYF.

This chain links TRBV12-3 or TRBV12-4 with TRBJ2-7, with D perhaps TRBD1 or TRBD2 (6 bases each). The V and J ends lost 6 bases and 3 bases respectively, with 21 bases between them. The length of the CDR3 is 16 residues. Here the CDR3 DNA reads TGTGCCAGCAGGGAAGAAGGGGGGTCTCCTTGCTACGAGCAGTACTTC. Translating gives CASREEGGSPCYEQYF.

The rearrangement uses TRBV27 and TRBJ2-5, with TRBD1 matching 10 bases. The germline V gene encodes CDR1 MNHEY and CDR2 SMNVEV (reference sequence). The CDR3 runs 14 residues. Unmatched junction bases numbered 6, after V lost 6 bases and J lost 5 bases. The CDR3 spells CASSNRQGAETQYF. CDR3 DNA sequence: TGTGCCAGCAGCAACAGACAGGGGGCGGAGACCCAGTACTTC.

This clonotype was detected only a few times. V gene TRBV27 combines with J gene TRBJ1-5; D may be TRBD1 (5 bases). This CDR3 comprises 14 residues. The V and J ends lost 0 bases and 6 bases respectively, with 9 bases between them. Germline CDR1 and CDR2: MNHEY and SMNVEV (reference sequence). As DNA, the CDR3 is TGTGCCAGCAGTTTATCAGCAGGGACTCAGCCCCAGCATTTT. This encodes CASSLSAGTQPQHF.

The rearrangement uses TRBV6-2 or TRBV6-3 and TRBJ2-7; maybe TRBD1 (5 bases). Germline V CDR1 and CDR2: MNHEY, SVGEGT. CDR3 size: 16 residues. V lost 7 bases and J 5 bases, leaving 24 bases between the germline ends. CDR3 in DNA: TGTGCCAGCACCTACTCCTTGGGGCAGCCGGGCGACGAGCAGTACTTC. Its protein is CASTYSLGQPGDEQYF.

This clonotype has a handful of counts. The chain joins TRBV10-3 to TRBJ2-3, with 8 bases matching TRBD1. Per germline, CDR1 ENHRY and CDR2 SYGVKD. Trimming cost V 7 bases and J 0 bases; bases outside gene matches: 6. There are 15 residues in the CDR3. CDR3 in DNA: TGTGCCATCAACTCCCGGACAGGGAGCACAGATACGCAGTATTTT. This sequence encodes CAINSRTGSTDTQYF.

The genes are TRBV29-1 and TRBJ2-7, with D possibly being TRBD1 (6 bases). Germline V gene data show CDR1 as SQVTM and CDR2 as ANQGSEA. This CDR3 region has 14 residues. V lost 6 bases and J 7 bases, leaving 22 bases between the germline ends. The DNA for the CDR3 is TGCAGCGTAGAAACCCTTGGACAGAGTGGGGAGCAGTACTTC. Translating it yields CSVETLGQSGEQYF.

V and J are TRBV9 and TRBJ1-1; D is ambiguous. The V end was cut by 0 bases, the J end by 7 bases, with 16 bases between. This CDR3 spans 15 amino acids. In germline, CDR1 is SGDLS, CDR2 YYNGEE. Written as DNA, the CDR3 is TGTGCCAGCAGCGTAGTGGCAGGTCTAGCCGGTGAAGCTTTCTTT. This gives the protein CASSVVAGLAGEAFF. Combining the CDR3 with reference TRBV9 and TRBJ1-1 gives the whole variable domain DSGVTQTPKHLITATGQRVTLRCSPRSGDLSVYWYQQSLDQGLQFLIQYYNGEERAKGNILERFSAQQFPDLHSELNLSSLELGDSALYFCASSVVAGLAGEAFFGQGTRLTVV.

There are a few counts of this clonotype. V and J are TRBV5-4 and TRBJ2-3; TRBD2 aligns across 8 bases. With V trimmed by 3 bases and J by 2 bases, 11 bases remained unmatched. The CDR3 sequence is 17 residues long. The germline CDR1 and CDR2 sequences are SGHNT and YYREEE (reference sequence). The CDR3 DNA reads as TGTGCCAGCAGCTGGGGCCCCGGGACTAGGAACACAGATACGCAGTATTTT. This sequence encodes CASSWGPGTRNTDTQYF.

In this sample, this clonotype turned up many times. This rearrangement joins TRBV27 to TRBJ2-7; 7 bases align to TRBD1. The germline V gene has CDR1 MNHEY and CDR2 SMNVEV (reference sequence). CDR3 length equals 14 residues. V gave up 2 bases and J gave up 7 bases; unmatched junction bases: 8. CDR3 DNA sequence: TGTGCCAGCAGTTTACACCCACGACAGGGAGAGCAGTACGTC. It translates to CASSLHPRQGEQYV.

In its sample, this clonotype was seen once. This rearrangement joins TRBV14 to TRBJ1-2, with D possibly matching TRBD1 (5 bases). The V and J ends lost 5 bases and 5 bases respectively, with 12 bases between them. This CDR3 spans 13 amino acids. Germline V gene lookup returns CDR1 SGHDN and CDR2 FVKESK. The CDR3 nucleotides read TGTGCCAGCAGCGGGGGAAGCTTATATGGCTACACCTTC. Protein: CASSGGSLYGYTF.

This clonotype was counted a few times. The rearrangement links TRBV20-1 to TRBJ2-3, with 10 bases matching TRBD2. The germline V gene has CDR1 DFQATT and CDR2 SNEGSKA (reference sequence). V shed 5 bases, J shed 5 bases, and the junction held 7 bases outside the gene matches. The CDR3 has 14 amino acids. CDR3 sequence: CSAGAGGRIDTQYF. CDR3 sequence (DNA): TGCAGTGCTGGAGCGGGGGGGCGTATAGATACGCAGTATTTT.

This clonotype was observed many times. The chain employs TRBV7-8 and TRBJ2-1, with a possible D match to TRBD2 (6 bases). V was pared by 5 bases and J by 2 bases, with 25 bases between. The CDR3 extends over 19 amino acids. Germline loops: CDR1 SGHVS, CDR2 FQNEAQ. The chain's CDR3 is CASSHDRLVAGRPYNEQFF. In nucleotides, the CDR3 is TGTGCCAGCAGCCACGACCGCCTTGTTGCAGGGAGGCCCTACAATGAGCAGTTCTTC.

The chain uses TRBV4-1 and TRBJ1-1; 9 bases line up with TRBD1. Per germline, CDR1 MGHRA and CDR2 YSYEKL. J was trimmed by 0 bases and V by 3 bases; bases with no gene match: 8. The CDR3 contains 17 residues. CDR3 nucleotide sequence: TGCGCCAGCAGCCAGTCCGGGACAGGGATCATGAACACTGAAGCTTTCTTT. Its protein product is CASSQSGTGIMNTEAFF.

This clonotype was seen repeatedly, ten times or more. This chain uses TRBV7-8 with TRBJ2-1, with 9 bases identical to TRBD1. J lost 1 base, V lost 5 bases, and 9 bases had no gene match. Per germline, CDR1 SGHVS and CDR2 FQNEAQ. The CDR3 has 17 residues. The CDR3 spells CASSISTGGKSYNEQFF. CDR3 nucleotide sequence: TGTGCCAGCAGCATTAGCACAGGGGGCAAGTCCTACAATGAGCAGTTCTTC.

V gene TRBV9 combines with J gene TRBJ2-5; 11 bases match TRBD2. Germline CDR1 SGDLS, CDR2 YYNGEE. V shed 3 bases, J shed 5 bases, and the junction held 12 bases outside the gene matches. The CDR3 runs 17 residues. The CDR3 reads CASSDPRLAGGPETQYF. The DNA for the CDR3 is TGTGCCAGCAGCGACCCACGCCTAGCGGGGGGTCCGGAGACCCAGTACTTC. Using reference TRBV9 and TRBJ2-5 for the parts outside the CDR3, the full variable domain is DSGVTQTPKHLITATGQRVTLRCSPRSGDLSVYWYQQSLDQGLQFLIQYYNGEERAKGNILERFSAQQFPDLHSELNLSSLELGDSALYFCASSDPRLAGGPETQYFGPGTRLLVL.

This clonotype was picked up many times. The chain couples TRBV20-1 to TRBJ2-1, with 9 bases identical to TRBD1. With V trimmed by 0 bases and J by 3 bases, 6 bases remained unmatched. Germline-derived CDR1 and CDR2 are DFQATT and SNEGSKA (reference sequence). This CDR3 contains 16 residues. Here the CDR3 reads CSAREPGQGNYNEQFF. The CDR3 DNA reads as TGCAGTGCTAGAGAACCGGGACAGGGAAACTACAATGAGCAGTTCTTC.

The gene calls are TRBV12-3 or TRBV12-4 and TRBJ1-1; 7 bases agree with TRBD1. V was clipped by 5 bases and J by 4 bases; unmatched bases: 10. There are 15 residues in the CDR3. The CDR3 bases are TGTGCCAGCAGTGCTCAGGGGGTACGGACCACTGAAGCTTTCTTT. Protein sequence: CASSAQGVRTTEAFF.

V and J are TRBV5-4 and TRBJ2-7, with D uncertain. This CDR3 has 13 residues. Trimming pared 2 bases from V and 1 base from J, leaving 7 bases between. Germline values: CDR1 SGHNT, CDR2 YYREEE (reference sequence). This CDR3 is CASSFETSYEQYV. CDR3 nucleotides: TGTGCCAGCAGCTTTGAGACATCCTACGAGCAGTACGTC.

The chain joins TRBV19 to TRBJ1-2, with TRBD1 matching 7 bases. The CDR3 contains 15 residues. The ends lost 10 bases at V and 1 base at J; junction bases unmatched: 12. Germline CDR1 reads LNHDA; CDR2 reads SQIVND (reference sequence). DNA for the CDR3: TGTGCCACCTCGTTGGGACAGAACCATAACTATGGCTACACCTTC. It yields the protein CATSLGQNHNYGYTF.

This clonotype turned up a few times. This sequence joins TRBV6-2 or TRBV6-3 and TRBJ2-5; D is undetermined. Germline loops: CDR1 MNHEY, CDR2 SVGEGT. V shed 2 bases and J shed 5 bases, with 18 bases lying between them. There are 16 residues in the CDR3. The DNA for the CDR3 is TGTGCCAGCAGTTACGAGTCGACCCGACGGCGGGAGACCCAGTACTTC. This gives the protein CASSYESTRRRETQYF.

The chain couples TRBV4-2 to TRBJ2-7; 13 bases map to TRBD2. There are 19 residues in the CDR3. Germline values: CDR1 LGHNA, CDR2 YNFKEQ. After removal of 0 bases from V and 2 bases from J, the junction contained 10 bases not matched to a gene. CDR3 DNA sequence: TGTGCCAGCAGCCAAGAACACCTGACTAGCGGGGGGTATACCTACGAGCAGTACTTC. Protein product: CASSQEHLTSGGYTYEQYF.

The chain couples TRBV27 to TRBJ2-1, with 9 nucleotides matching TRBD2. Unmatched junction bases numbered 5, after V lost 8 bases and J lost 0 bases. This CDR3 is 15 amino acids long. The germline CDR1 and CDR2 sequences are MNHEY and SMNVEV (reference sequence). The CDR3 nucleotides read TGTGCCAGCGGCCTTAGCGGGAGCTCCTACAATGAGCAGTTCTTC. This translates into CASGLSGSSYNEQFF.

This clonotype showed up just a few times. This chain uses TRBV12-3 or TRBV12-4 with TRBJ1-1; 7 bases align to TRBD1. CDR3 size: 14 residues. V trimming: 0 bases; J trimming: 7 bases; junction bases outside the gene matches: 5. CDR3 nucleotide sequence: TGTGCCAGCAGTTTAGCGACAGGGTGGAGTGAAGCTTTCTTT. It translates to CASSLATGWSEAFF.

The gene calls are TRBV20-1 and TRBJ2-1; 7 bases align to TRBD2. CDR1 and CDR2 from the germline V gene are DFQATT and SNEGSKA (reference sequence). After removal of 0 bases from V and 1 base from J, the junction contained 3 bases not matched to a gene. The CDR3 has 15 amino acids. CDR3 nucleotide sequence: TGCAGTGCTAGAGACACGGGGGGATCCTACAATGAGCAGTTCTTC. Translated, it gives CSARDTGGSYNEQFF.

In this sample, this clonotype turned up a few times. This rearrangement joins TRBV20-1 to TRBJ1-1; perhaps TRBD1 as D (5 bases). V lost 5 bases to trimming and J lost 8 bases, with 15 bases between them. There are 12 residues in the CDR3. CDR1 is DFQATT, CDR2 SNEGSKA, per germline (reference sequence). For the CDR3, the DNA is TGCAGTGCTCACAGGATGGGGGTGGAAGCTTTCTTT. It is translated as CSAHRMGVEAFF.

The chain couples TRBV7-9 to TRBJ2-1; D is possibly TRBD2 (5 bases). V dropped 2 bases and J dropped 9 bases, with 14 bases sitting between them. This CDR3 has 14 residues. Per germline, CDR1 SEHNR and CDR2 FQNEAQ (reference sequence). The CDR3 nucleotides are TGTGCCAGCAGCTTAAATCCAAGGAGGAGTGAGCAGTTCTTC. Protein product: CASSLNPRRSEQFF.

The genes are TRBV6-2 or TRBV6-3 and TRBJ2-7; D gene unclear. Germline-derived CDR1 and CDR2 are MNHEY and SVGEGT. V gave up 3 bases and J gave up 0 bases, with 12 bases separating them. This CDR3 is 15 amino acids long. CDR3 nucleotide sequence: TGTGCCAGCAGTTATGGCCAATGGAGCTCCTACGAGCAGTACGTC. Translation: CASSYGQWSSYEQYV.

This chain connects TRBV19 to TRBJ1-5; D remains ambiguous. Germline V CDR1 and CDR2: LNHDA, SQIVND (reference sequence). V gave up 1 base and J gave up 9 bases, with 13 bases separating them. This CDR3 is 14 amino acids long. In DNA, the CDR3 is TGTGCCAGTAGTATAGGGCCATCCGTTGGGCCCCAGCATTTT. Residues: CASSIGPSVGPQHF.